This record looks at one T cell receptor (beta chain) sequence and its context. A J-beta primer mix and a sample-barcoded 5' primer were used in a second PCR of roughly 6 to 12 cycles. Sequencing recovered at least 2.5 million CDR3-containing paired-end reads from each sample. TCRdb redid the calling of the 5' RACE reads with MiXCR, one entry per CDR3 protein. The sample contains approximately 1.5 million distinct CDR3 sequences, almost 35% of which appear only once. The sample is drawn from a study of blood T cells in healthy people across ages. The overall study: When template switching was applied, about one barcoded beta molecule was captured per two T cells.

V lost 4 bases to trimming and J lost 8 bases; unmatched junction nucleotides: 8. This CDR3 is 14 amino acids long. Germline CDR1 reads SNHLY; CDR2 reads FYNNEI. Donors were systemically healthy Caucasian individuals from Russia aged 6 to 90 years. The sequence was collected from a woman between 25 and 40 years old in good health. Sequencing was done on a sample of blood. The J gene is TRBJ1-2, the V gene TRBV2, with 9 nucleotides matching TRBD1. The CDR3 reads CASSGSGQGFGYTF. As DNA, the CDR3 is TGTGCCAGCAGTGGATCGGGACAGGGCTTCGGCTACACCTTC.